This T cell receptor (beta chain) is drawn from a study of molecular identifiers for immune sequencing clone quantification. Regarding the study as a whole: In CMV-specific effectors, clones above 20 copies held over 98% of molecules; naive, under 1%.

Sorted cells numbering about 20,000 to 1,100,000, with 10%, 30% or 50% RNA, yielded the naive CD8 libraries. CD8+CD4-CCR7+CD45RA+ cells were sorted as naive CD8 T cells. On this clonotype itself: Its target is not known.

CDR3 size: 13 residues. Trimming took off 0 bases at V and 4 bases at J, with 9 bases between the two ends. Germline CDR1 reads GTSNPN; CDR2 reads SVGIG (reference sequence). The authors built bulk TCR libraries by previously described methods with listed TCR primers. In TCRdb, the PCR reads were re-called with MiXCR into one record per CDR3 protein. The sample yields approximately 60,000 distinct CDR3 sequences, around a fifth seen once. Sequenced sample: naive CD8+ T cells from blood, with Jurkat cell RNA spiked in. Sample subset: FACS-sorted CD8+CD4-CCR7+CD45RA+ naive T cells. The receptor comes from a human donor in good health. Some libraries in this study had Jurkat cell RNA spiked in. The genes are TRBV30 and TRBJ1-1, with D unresolved. The CDR3 spells CAWSVAGSTEAFF. CDR3 sequence (DNA): TGTGCCTGGAGTGTAGCCGGGAGCACTGAAGCTTTCTTT.